The 18 T cell receptor beta chains below come from one sample, sequenced in a study of cytomegalovirus exposure and HLA in healthy donors. Some clones are missing from TCRdb's copy, which holds only in-frame ones; the method was immunoSEQ multiplex PCR. Of 150,000 to 200,000 clones listed, about 79% were seen once; the top ten hold roughly an eighth. Material for sequencing was PBMCs. Source of these receptors: a woman in her 30s in good health and CMV-seropositive.

The V and J genes are TRBV19 and TRBJ2-7; 7 positions match TRBD1. This CDR3 comprises 14 residues. The germline V gene encodes CDR1 LNHDA and CDR2 SQIVND (reference sequence). J was trimmed by 3 bases and V by 3 bases; bases with no gene match: 5. The CDR3 region is CASSIRTGVYEQYF. CDR3 coding DNA: TGTGCCAGTAGTATTAGGACAGGAGTCTACGAGCAGTACTTC.

The J gene is TRBJ2-7, the V gene TRBV5-1; TRBD1 matches 11 bases. The germline CDR1 and CDR2 sequences are SGHRS and YFSETQ. CDR3 length: 17 amino acids. After removal of 4 bases from V and 5 bases from J, the junction contained 14 bases not matched to a gene. The CDR3 DNA reads TGCGCCAGCAGCCTCCTCGGGGGCCGGACAGGGGGCCACGAGCAGTACTTC. It specifies CASSLLGGRTGGHEQYF. Combining the CDR3 with reference TRBV5-1 and TRBJ2-7 gives the whole variable domain KAGVTQTPRYLIKTRGQQVTLSCSPISGHRSVSWYQQTPGQGLQFLFEYFSETQRNKGNFPGRFSGRQFSNSRSEMNVSTLELGDSALYLCASSLLGGRTGGHEQYFGPGTRLTVT.

The gene calls are TRBV29-1 and TRBJ2-3; 10 bases align to TRBD2. Germline CDR1 is SQVTM and CDR2 is ANQGSEA. The CDR3 extends over 17 amino acids. V was pared by 8 bases and J by 2 bases, with 16 bases of the junction left unmatched. In DNA form, the CDR3 reads TGCAGCTGCGGGGGTCTAGCGGGAGCTGGGGCCACAGATACGCAGTATTTT. This translates into CSCGGLAGAGATDTQYF.

The rearrangement uses TRBV5-1 and TRBJ2-7, with TRBD2 matching over 10 bases. This CDR3 spans 14 amino acids. Per germline, CDR1 SGHRS and CDR2 YFSETQ. The ends lost 5 bases at V and 6 bases at J; junction bases unmatched: 8. The CDR3: CASRLAGGSGEQYF. CDR3 DNA sequence: TGCGCCAGCAGATTAGCGGGAGGCTCGGGCGAGCAGTACTTC.

The chain joins TRBV2 to TRBJ2-5; 11 bases are shared with TRBD2. The CDR3 runs 13 residues. CDR1 SNHLY and CDR2 FYNNEI come from the germline V gene. Germline trimming cut 4 bases from V and 5 bases from J; bases unmatched to any gene: 0. Here the CDR3 reads CASSGLAGETQYF. The CDR3 bases are TGTGCCAGCAGTGGACTAGCGGGGGAGACCCAGTACTTC.

The chain carries TRBV5-1 and TRBJ1-2, with 7 bases fitting TRBD1. The CDR3 sequence is 16 residues long. The V gene's germline CDR1 is SGHRS and CDR2 YFSETQ. Trimming took 1 base from V and 0 from J; bases not matched to a gene: 6. This CDR3 reads CASSLTTGLANYGYTF. Here the CDR3 DNA reads TGCGCCAGCAGCTTGACGACAGGGCTCGCTAACTATGGCTACACCTTC.

This chain connects TRBV4-2 to TRBJ1-1; D possibly corresponds to TRBD1 (6 bases). CDR1 is LGHNA, CDR2 YNFKEQ, per germline. The CDR3 runs 14 residues. Trimming pared 1 base from V and 8 bases from J, leaving 14 bases between. The CDR3 here is CASSQGATGMEAFF. The CDR3 DNA sequence: TGTGCCAGCAGCCAAGGCGCAACAGGGATGGAAGCTTTCTTT.

This chain joins TRBV20-1 and TRBJ2-7; D unclear. Germline-derived CDR1 and CDR2 are DFQATT and SNEGSKA (reference sequence). V was cut by 6 bases and J by 4 bases, with 7 bases left in between. The length of the CDR3 is 10 residues. The CDR3 nucleotides are TGCAGTGCCTCGAGGTACGAGCAGTACTTC. This sequence encodes CSASRYEQYF.

The chain couples TRBV25-1 to TRBJ2-5, with D possibly matching TRBD2 (7 bases). V was clipped by 8 bases and J by 4 bases, with 20 bases between them. Germline V gene data show CDR1 as MGHDK and CDR2 as SYGVNS. CDR3 length: 15 residues. The CDR3 region has the DNA TGTGCCAGCGGTGGGGGGAGGGGGTCAGGAGAGACCCAGTACTTC. Translated: CASGGGRGSGETQYF.

The V gene is TRBV28, the J gene TRBJ1-2; 8 nucleotides align to TRBD1. V lost 7 bases to trimming and J lost 8 bases; unmatched junction nucleotides: 3. The CDR3 totals 11 residues. The germline V gene encodes CDR1 MDHEN and CDR2 SYDVKM. The CDR3 nucleotides are TGTGCCAGCAATACAGGGGGAGGCTACACCTTC. It translates to CASNTGGGYTF.

The chain employs TRBV20-1 and TRBJ1-2; 8 bases line up with TRBD1. CDR3 length equals 11 residues. Germline-derived CDR1 and CDR2 are DFQATT and SNEGSKA (reference sequence). The CDR3, as DNA: TGCAGCCCCAGGGGGCTAACTGGCTACACCTTC. Protein sequence: CSPRGLTGYTF.

This clone turned up a few times. The gene calls are TRBV6-5 and TRBJ1-5, with 10 bases fitting TRBD1. This CDR3 contains 13 residues. The ends lost 6 bases at V and 5 bases at J; junction bases unmatched: 1. The germline V gene has CDR1 MNHEY and CDR2 SVGAGI. The CDR3 region has the DNA TGTGCCAGCAGGGACAGGGGGGATCAGCCCCAGCATTTT. Amino acid sequence: CASRDRGDQPQHF.

The chain recombines TRBV9 with TRBJ2-6; D gene ambiguous. With 4 bases removed from V and 3 bases from J, the gap between germline ends came to 11 bases. This CDR3 is built from 15 residues. Per germline, CDR1 SGDLS and CDR2 YYNGEE. The CDR3 DNA follows: TGTGCCAGCAGCCCCCGTCGCGGTGGGGCCAACGTCCTGACTTTC. It yields the protein CASSPRRGGANVLTF.

The chain is built from TRBV10-3 and TRBJ2-7; 7 nucleotides align to TRBD1. The CDR3 runs to 14 residues. The V and J ends lost 6 bases and 0 bases, in that order; junction bases with no gene match: 5. The V gene's germline CDR1 is ENHRY and CDR2 SYGVKD. CDR3 loop: CAIRGTESSYEQYF. As DNA, the CDR3 is TGTGCCATCAGGGGGACAGAGAGCTCCTACGAGCAGTACTTC.

This chain connects TRBV28 to TRBJ2-3; D is unclear. The germline gives CDR1 MDHEN, CDR2 SYDVKM. The CDR3 covers 14 residues. V was cut by 5 bases and J by 7 bases, with 16 bases left in between. The CDR3 here is CASSPLYGVNTQYF. CDR3 coding DNA: TGTGCCAGCAGTCCCCTATATGGTGTGAATACGCAGTATTTT.

This clone was detected only once. J is TRBJ2-1 and V is TRBV12-5, with TRBD2 as a possible D gene (6 bases). The CDR3 has 18 amino acids. Trimming removed 7 bases at V and 6 bases at J, with 28 bases between. Germline V gives CDR1 LGHNT, CDR2 FRNRAP. The CDR3: CASAIAVSGSRERNEQFF. As DNA, the CDR3 is TGTGCTAGTGCGATAGCGGTTAGCGGATCTCGAGAGCGCAATGAGCAGTTCTTC.

This chain uses TRBV30 with TRBJ2-7, with D perhaps matching TRBD2 (6 bases). This CDR3 contains 12 residues. V lost 8 bases and J 1 base, leaving 12 bases between the germline ends. Germline assignment: CDR1 GTSNPN and CDR2 SVGIG (reference sequence). The DNA for the CDR3 is TGTGCCCAGGCTAGCGTTTCCTACGAGCAGTACTTC. As protein: CAQASVSYEQYF.

The sample holds a few counts of this clone. This sequence joins TRBV11-2 and TRBJ1-5, with D uncertain. Germline CDR1 reads SGHAT; CDR2 reads FQNNGV. The V end lost 2 bases, the J end lost 3 bases, and 8 bases lay between the germline ends. CDR3 length equals 14 residues. CDR3 in DNA: TGTGCCAGCAGCTTACGGAGGGTCAATCAGCCCCAGCATTTT. Amino acid sequence: CASSLRRVNQPQHF. The entire variable domain, with the rest obtained from reference TRBV11-2 and TRBJ1-5, is as follows: EAGVAQSPRYKIIEKRQSVAFWCNPISGHATLYWYQQILGQGPKLLIQFQNNGVVDDSQLPKDRFSAERLKGVDSTLKIQPAKLEDSAVYLCASSLRRVNQPQHFGDGTRLSIL.